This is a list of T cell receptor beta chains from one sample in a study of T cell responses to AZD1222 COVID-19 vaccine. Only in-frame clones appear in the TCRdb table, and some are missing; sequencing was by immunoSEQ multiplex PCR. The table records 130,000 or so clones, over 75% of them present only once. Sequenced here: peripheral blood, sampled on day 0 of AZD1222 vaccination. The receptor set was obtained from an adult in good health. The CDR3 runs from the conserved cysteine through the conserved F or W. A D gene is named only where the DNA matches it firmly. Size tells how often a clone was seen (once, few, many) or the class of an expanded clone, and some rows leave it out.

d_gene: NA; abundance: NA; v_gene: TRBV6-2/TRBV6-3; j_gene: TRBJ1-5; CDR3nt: TGTGCCAGCACCCCACAGCGCACTCCCGTGCCCCAGCATTTT; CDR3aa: CASTPQRTPVPQHF
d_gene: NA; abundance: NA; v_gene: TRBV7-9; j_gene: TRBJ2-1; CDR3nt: TGTGCCAGCAGCTTAGGGGGTAGCGGACGAGGATACAATGAGCAGTTCTTC; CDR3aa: CASSLGGSGRGYNEQFF
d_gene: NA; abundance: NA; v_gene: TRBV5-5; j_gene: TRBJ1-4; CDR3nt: TGTGCCAGCAGACCGGGAAGGGTGGCAGGGGATGAAAAACTGTTTTTT; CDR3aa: CASRPGRVAGDEKLFF
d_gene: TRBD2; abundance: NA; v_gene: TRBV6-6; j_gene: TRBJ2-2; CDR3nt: TGTGCCAGCAGTTCGGGGGGGGCGACGAATAGCGGGGAGCTGTTTTTT; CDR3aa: CASSSGGATNSGELFF
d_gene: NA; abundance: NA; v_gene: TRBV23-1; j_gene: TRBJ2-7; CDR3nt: TGCGCCAGCAGTCGGGACAAGAACACCTACGAGCAGTACTTC; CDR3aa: CASSRDKNTYEQYF
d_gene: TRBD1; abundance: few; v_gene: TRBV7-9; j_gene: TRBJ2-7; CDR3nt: TGTGCCAGCAGCCCGGGGACAGGGAAGCACTACGAGCAGTACTTC; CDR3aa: CASSPGTGKHYEQYF
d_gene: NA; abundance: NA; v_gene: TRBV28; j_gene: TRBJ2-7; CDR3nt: TGTGCCAGCAGTTTAAAGGGGTTGAAGGTTGAGCAGTACTTC; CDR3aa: CASSLKGLKVEQYF
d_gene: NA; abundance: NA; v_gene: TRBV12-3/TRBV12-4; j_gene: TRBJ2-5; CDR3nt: TGTGCCAGCAGGACCTGGGCGGTCGAGACCCAGTACTTC; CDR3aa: CASRTWAVETQYF
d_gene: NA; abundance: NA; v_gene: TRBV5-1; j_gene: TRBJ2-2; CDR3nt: TGCGCCAGCACCCCAAATACCGGGGAGCTGTTTTTT; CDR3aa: CASTPNTGELFF
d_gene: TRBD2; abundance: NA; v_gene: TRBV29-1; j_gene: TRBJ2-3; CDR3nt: TGCAGCGTTTCTGGCGGGAGGGCCCGTGACACAGATACGCAGTATTTT; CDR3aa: CSVSGGRARDTDTQYF